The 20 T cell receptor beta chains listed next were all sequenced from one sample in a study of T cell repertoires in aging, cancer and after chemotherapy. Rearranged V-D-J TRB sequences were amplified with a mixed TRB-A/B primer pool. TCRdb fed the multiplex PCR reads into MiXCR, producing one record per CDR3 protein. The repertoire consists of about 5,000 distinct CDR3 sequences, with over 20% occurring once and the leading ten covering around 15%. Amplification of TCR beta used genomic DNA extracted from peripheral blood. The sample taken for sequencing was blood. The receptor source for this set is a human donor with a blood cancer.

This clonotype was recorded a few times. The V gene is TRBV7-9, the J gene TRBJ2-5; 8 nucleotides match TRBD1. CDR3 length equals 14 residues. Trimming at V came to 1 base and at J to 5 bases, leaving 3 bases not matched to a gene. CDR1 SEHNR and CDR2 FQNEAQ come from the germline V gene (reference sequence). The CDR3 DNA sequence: TGTGCCAGCAGCTTAGGACAGGGGATGGAGACCCAGTACTTC. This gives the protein CASSLGQGMETQYF. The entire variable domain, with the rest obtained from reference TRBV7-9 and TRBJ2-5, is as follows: DTGVSQNPRHKITKRGQNVTFRCDPISEHNRLYWYRQTLGQGPEFLTYFQNEAQLEKSRLLSDRFSAERPKGSFSTLEIQRTEQGDSAMYLCASSLGQGMETQYFGPGTRLLVL.

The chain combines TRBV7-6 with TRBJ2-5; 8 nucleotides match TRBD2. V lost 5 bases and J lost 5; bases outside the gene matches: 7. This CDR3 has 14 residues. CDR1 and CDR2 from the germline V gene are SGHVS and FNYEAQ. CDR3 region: CASSPRGGRETQYF. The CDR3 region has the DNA TGTGCCAGCAGCCCCCGGGGGGGCCGGGAGACCCAGTACTTC.

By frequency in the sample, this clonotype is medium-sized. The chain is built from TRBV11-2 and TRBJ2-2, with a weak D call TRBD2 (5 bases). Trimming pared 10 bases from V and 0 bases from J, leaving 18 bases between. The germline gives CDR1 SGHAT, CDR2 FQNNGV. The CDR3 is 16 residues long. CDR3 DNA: TGTGCCACCGCCCGGGGTTTTAGTTCGAACACCGGGGAGCTGTTTTTT. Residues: CATARGFSSNTGELFF.

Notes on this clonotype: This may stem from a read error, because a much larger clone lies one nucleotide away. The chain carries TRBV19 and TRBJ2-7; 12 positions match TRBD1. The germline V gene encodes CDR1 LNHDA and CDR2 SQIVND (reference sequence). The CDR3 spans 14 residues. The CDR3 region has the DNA TGTGCCGGTAGCCCGGGACAGGGGGCGATTGAGCAGTACTTC. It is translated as CAGSPGQGAIEQYF. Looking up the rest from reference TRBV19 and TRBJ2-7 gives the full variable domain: DGGITQSPKYLFRKEGQNVTLSCEQNLNHDAMYWYRQDPGQGLRLIYYSQIVNDFQKGDIAEGYSVSREKKESFPLTVTSAQKNPTAFYLCAGSPGQGAIEQYFGPGTRLTVT.

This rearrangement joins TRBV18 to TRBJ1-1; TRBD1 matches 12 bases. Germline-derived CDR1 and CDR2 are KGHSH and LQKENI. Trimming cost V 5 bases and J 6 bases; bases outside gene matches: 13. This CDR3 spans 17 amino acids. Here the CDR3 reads CASSTKQAGTGGPEAFF. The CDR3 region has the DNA TGTGCCAGCTCAACGAAACAAGCCGGGACAGGGGGCCCTGAAGCTTTCTTT.

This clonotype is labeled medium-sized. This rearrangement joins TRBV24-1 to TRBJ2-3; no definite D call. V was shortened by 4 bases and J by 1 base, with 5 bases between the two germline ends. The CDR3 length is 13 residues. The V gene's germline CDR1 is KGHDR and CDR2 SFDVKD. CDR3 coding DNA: TGTGCCACCAGTGAAGTCGGCACAGATACGCAGTATTTT. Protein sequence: CATSEVGTDTQYF.

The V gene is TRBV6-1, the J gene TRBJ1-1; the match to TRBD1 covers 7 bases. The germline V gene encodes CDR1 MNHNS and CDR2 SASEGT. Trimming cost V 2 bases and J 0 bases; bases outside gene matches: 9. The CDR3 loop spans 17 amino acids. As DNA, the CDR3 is TGTGCCAGCAGTGAAAGGGTAACAGGGGCCCTGAACACTGAAGCTTTCTTT. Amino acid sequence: CASSERVTGALNTEAFF.

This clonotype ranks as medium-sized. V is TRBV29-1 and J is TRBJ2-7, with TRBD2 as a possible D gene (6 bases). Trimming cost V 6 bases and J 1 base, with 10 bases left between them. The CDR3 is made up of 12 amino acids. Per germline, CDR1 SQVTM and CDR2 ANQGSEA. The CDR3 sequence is CSVRDSSYEQYF. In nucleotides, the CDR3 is TGCAGCGTCCGGGACTCTTCCTACGAGCAGTACTTC.

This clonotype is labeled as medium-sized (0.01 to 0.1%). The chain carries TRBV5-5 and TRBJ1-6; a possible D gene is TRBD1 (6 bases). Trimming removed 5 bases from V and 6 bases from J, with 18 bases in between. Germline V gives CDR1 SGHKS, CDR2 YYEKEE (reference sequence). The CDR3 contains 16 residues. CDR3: CASSLAVTGPNSPLHF. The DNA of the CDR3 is TGTGCCAGCAGTCTGGCCGTGACAGGTCCTAATTCACCCCTCCACTTT. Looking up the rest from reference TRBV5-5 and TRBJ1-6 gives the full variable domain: DAGVTQSPTHLIKTRGQQVTLRCSPISGHKSVSWYQQVLGQGPQFIFQYYEKEERGRGNFPDRFSARQFPNYSSELNVNALLLGDSALYLCASSLAVTGPNSPLHFGNGTRLTVT.

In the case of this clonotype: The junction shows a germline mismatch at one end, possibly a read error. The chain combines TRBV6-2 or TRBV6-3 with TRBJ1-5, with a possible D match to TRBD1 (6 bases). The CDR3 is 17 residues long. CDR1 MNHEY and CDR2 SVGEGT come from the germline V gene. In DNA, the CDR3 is TGTGCCAGCAGCCCCATGGGGGGCCCAGCCCTCAATCAGCCCCTGCATTTT. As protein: CASSPMGGPALNQPLHF.

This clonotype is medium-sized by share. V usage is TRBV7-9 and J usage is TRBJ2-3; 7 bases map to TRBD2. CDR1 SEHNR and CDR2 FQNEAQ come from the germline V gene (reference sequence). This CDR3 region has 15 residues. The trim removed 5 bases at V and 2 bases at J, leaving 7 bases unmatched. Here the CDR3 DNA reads TGTGCCAGCAGCCCTCGGGGGGAATCCACAGATACGCAGTATTTT. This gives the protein CASSPRGESTDTQYF.

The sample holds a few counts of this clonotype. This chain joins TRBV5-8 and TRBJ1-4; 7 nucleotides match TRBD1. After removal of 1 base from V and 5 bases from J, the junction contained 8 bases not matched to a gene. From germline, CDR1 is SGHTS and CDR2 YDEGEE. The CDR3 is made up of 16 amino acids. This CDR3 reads CASSLTSGTENEKLFF. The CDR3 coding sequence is TGTGCCAGCAGCTTGACGTCCGGGACAGAGAATGAAAAACTGTTTTTT.

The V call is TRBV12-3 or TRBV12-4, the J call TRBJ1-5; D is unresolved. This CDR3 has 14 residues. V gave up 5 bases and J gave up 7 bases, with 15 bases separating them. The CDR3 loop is CASSDEGLRQPQHF. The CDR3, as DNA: TGTGCCAGCAGTGACGAGGGATTACGGCAGCCCCAGCATTTT.

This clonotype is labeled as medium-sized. DNA of the CDR3: TGTGCCAGCAGTCCCCATAGGACAGGGGACCGTGGCTACACCTTC. This codes for CASSPHRTGDRGYTF. The chain couples TRBV12-3 or TRBV12-4 to TRBJ1-2, with 9 positions matching TRBD1. The V and J ends lost 5 bases and 7 bases, in that order; junction bases with no gene match: 11. This CDR3 has 15 residues.

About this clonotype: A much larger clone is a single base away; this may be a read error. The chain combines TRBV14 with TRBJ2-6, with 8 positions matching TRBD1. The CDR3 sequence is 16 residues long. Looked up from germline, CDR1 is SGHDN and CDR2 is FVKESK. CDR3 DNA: TGTGCCAGCAGCCGCCACAGGGGGTCTGGGGACAACGTCCTGACTTTC. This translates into CASSRHRGSGDNVLTF.

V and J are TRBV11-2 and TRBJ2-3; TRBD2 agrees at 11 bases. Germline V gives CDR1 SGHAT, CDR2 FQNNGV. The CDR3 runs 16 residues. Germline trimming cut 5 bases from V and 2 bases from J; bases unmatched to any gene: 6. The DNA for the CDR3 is TGTGCCAGCAGCCAAGGGACTAGCGGATACACAGATACGCAGTATTTT. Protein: CASSQGTSGYTDTQYF.

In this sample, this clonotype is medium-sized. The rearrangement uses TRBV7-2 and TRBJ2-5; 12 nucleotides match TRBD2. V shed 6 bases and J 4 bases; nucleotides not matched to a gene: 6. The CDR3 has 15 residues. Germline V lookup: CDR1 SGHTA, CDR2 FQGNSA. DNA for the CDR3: TGTGCCAGCAGTCCACTAGCGGGGGGAGTAGAGACCCAGTACTTC. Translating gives CASSPLAGGVETQYF.

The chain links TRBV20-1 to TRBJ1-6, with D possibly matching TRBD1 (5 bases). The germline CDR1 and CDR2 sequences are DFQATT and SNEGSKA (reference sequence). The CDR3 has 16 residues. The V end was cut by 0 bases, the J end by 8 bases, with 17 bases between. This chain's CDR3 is CSARDGLRGGDSPLHF. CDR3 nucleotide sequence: TGCAGTGCTAGAGATGGGTTGAGGGGTGGGGATTCACCCCTCCACTTT.

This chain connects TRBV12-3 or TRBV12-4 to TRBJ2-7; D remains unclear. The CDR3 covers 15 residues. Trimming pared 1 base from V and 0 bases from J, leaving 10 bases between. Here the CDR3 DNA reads TGTGCCAGCAGTTTAGACCAGGTTCACTCCTACGAGCAGTACTTC. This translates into CASSLDQVHSYEQYF.

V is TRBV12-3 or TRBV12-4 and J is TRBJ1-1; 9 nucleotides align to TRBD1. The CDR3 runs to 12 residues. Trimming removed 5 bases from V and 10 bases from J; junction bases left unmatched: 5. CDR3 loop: CASSAEQGAAFF. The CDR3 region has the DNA TGTGCCAGCAGTGCAGAACAGGGGGCAGCTTTCTTT.